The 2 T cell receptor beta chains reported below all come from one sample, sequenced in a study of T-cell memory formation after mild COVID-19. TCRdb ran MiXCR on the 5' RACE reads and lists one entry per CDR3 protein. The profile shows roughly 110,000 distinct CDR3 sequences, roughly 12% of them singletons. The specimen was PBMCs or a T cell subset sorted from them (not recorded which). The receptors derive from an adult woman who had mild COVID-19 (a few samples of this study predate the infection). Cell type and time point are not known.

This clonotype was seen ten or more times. The CDR3 reads CSARDFKRTYNEQFF. For the CDR3, the DNA is TGCAGTGCTAGAGATTTCAAGCGGACCTACAATGAGCAGTTCTTC. The chain carries TRBV20-1 and TRBJ2-1, with D perhaps matching TRBD2 (5 bases). Trimming took off 0 bases at V and 2 bases at J, with 11 bases between the two ends. CDR1 is DFQATT, CDR2 SNEGSKA, per germline (reference sequence). The CDR3 contains 15 residues.

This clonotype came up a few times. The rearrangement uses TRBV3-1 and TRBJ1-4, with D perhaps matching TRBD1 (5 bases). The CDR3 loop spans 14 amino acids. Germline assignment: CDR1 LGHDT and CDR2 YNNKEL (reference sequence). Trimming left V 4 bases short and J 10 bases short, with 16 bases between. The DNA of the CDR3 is TGTGCCAGCAGCCCCAGGGAGGAGATGGGAAAACTGTTTTTT. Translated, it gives CASSPREEMGKLFF.